Presented here are 27 T cell receptor beta chains from one specimen sequenced in a study of Graves' ophthalmopathy and Graves' hyperthyroidism. Amplification targeted the TCR beta CDR3 regions, with RNA transcripts as the source material. Following a first-round RT-PCR that used HTBI primers, a second-round multiplex PCR was carried out. TCRdb analysed the multiplex PCR reads with MiXCR anew, one entry per CDR3 protein. The data contain over a million distinct CDR3 sequences, around a third of them singletons. Sequencing was performed on peripheral blood or thyroid tissue (not recorded which). The receptors stem from an adult man with Graves' hyperthyroidism.

About this clonotype: One end of the junction fails to match germline, which may point to a read error. The rearrangement links TRBV10-3 to TRBJ1-2; perhaps TRBD1 as D (5 bases). Germline V CDR1 and CDR2: ENHRY, SYGVKD. The CDR3 length is 14 residues. The CDR3 nucleotides are TGTGCCATCATCCCCTTCGACAGAGACTATGGCAACACCTTC. Translated: CAIIPFDRDYGNTF.

This clonotype was seen repeatedly, ten times or more. V is TRBV25-1 and J is TRBJ1-4; no clear D. Deletions cut 3 bases from V and 8 bases from J, with 10 bases between. Germline CDR1 is MGHDK and CDR2 is SYGVNS. This CDR3 region has 13 residues. This chain's CDR3 is CASSEGSREKLFF. The CDR3 DNA follows: TGTGCCAGCAGTGAGGGGTCAAGAGAAAAACTGTTTTTT.

This clonotype occurred many times. The chain joins TRBV12-3 or TRBV12-4 to TRBJ1-5, with D unclear. The CDR3 sequence is 12 residues long. Trimming stripped 1 base from V and 5 bases from J, with 3 bases between. The CDR3: CASSLEHQPQHF. The CDR3 DNA reads TGTGCCAGCAGTTTAGAACATCAGCCCCAGCATTTT.

This clonotype was seen a handful of times. V usage is TRBV27 and J usage is TRBJ2-5; D is tentatively TRBD1 or TRBD2 (9 bases each). There are 16 residues in the CDR3. Looked up from germline, CDR1 is MNHEY and CDR2 is SMNVEV (reference sequence). V lost 6 bases, J lost 4 bases, and 21 bases lay in between. The CDR3 region has the DNA TGTGCCAGCAGCACCACAGGGGGCGGGAGGGGAGAGACCCAGTACTTC. It is translated as CASSTTGGGRGETQYF.

Here the CDR3 reads CAINEAANTNTGELFF. In DNA, the CDR3 is TGTGCCATCAACGAGGCAGCGAATACGAACACCGGGGAGCTGTTTTTT. This chain links TRBV10-3 with TRBJ2-2; D gene unclear. V lost 7 bases, J lost 0 bases, and 15 bases lay in between. Germline CDR1 ENHRY, CDR2 SYGVKD. The CDR3 is 16 amino acids.

This clonotype was counted at least ten times. The rearrangement links TRBV7-9 to TRBJ1-2; D unresolved. The CDR3 loop spans 14 amino acids. Germline V gene sequence: CDR1 SEHNR, CDR2 FQNEAQ (reference sequence). V lost 2 bases and J 0 bases, leaving 7 bases between the germline ends. The CDR3 spells CASSLKLPNYGYTF. The CDR3 DNA sequence: TGTGCCAGCAGCTTAAAACTCCCTAACTATGGCTACACCTTC.

This chain uses TRBV19 with TRBJ1-5; D possibly corresponds to TRBD1 (5 bases). This CDR3 comprises 12 residues. Germline values: CDR1 LNHDA, CDR2 SQIVND (reference sequence). V lost 9 bases to trimming and J lost 6 bases, with 12 bases between them. CDR3 bases: TGTGCCAGCAGGGCGGGCACTCAGCCCCAGCATTTT. Its protein product is CASRAGTQPQHF.

J is TRBJ2-7 and V is TRBV29-1; D is undetermined. V was shortened by 7 bases and J by 6 bases, with 16 bases between the two germline ends. CDR3 length: 12 amino acids. The germline CDR1 and CDR2 sequences are SQVTM and ANQGSEA. The CDR3 DNA reads TGCAGCGCTAGGGAAGGCGTTGGCGAGCAGTACTTC. Its protein is CSAREGVGEQYF.

The chain recombines TRBV27 with TRBJ1-1; no definite D call. Germline V gives CDR1 MNHEY, CDR2 SMNVEV (reference sequence). This CDR3 has 14 amino acids. Trimming pared 6 bases from V and 0 bases from J, leaving 11 bases between. The CDR3 DNA follows: TGTGCCAGCAGAAAGACGGGCATGAACACTGAAGCTTTCTTT. Its protein is CASRKTGMNTEAFF.

This chain connects TRBV7-2 to TRBJ1-6; D possibly corresponds to TRBD1 (6 bases). V lost 5 bases to trimming and J lost 5 bases, with 10 bases between them. The length of the CDR3 is 14 residues. CDR1 and CDR2 from the germline V gene are SGHTA and FQGNSA. DNA for the CDR3: TGTGCCAGCAGCACGCAGGGGAATAATTCACCCCTCCACTTT. Protein product: CASSTQGNNSPLHF.

This clonotype occurred many times. The rearrangement joins TRBV24-1 to TRBJ2-7; TRBD1 is a possible D gene (5 bases). Germline V gene sequence: CDR1 KGHDR, CDR2 SFDVKD. The ends were cut back, 7 bases at V and 7 bases at J, with 16 bases in the middle. This CDR3 comprises 13 residues. This chain's CDR3 is CATRNSQGGEQYF. CDR3 DNA: TGTGCCACCAGGAATAGCCAGGGCGGAGAGCAGTACTTC.

This clonotype was counted ten times or more. J is TRBJ2-6 and V is TRBV5-1; no clear D. The CDR3 is 16 residues long. Trimming removed 3 bases from V and 2 bases from J, with 12 bases in between. From germline, CDR1 is SGHRS and CDR2 YFSETQ. DNA of the CDR3: TGCGCCAGCAGCTCGGGTCCGGCAGCTGGGGCCAACGTCCTGACTTTC. The encoded protein is CASSSGPAAGANVLTF.

This clonotype was recorded at least ten times. The J gene is TRBJ1-2, the V gene TRBV29-1; D is perhaps TRBD1 (5 bases). There are 17 residues in the CDR3. The germline V gene encodes CDR1 SQVTM and CDR2 ANQGSEA. V dropped 0 bases and J dropped 1 base, with 18 bases sitting between them. The CDR3 region has the DNA TGCAGCGTTGAAGATGTCTCCCCGACAGCCATTAACTATGGCTACACCTTC. This encodes CSVEDVSPTAINYGYTF. Looking up the rest from reference TRBV29-1 and TRBJ1-2 gives the full variable domain: SAVISQKPSRDICQRGTSLTIQCQVDSQVTMMFWYRQQPGQSLTLIATANQGSEATYESGFVIDKFPISRPNLTFSTLTVSNMSPEDSSIYLCSVEDVSPTAINYGYTFGSGTRLTVV.

Ten or more counts support this clonotype. The gene calls are TRBV10-3 and TRBJ2-5; no definite D call. The CDR3 runs to 15 residues. Germline V lookup: CDR1 ENHRY, CDR2 SYGVKD. V was clipped by 0 bases and J by 2 bases, with 10 bases between them. The CDR3 region has the DNA TGTGCCATCAGTGAGTCTAGAGGTAGACAAGAGACCCAGTACTTC. Encoded protein: CAISESRGRQETQYF.

The gene calls are TRBV19 and TRBJ2-7, with D perhaps matching TRBD1 (5 bases). V lost 4 bases, J lost 5 bases, and 24 bases lay in between. This CDR3 spans 17 amino acids. The germline V gene has CDR1 LNHDA and CDR2 SQIVND (reference sequence). The CDR3 DNA reads as TGTGCCAGTAGTAGAGCGTTACTGGTACAGGTCGGTCACGAGCAGTACTTC. Its protein is CASSRALLVQVGHEQYF.

In its sample, this clonotype was seen many times. This chain connects TRBV7-2 to TRBJ2-7; 12 positions agree with TRBD1. The CDR3 spans 15 residues. CDR1 is SGHTA and CDR2 is FQGNSA in the germline V gene. Trimming cost V 5 bases and J 4 bases; bases outside gene matches: 6. Written as DNA, the CDR3 is TGTGCCAGCAGCGTAATGGGACAGGGGGCTTACGAGCAGTACTTC. It yields the protein CASSVMGQGAYEQYF.

This clonotype was counted only a few times. The V call is TRBV10-3, the J call TRBJ2-5, with 10 bases lining up with TRBD1. There are 20 residues in the CDR3. V dropped 10 bases and J dropped 2; count of bases not matched to a gene: 25. CDR1 is ENHRY and CDR2 is SYGVKD in the germline V gene. In DNA, the CDR3 is TGTGCCAGCACAGCCAAACCGGACAGGGGGACGGAAAAACGACAAGAGACCCAGTACTTC. It specifies CASTAKPDRGTEKRQETQYF.

At least ten counts were recorded for this clonotype. J is TRBJ1-5 and V is TRBV7-6; tentatively, D is TRBD1 (5 bases). CDR3 size: 16 residues. The ends were cut back, 5 bases at V and 7 bases at J, with 21 bases in the middle. CDR1 is SGHVS and CDR2 is FNYEAQ in the germline V gene. The CDR3 spells CASSPEKGPERQPQHF. CDR3 coding DNA: TGTGCCAGCAGCCCAGAAAAGGGACCGGAGAGGCAGCCCCAGCATTTT. The full variable domain, in which reference TRBV7-6 and TRBJ1-5 provide the parts outside the CDR3, is GAGVSQSPRYKVTKRGQDVALRCDPISGHVSLYWYRQALGQGPEFLTYFNYEAQQDKSGLPNDRFSAERPEGSISTLTIQRTEQRDSAMYRCASSPEKGPERQPQHFGDGTRLSIL.

This clonotype was counted ten times or more. V gene TRBV15 combines with J gene TRBJ1-4, with D unresolved. Germline V CDR1 and CDR2: LNHNV, YYDKDF (reference sequence). This CDR3 region has 12 residues. Between the trimmed V and J ends, which lost 2 bases and 8 bases, there was a span of 6 bases. The CDR3 sequence: CATSRPQEKLFF. DNA of the CDR3: TGTGCCACCAGCAGACCTCAGGAAAAACTGTTTTTT.

In its sample, this clonotype was seen many times. The rearrangement joins TRBV20-1 to TRBJ1-1, with D tentatively TRBD1 (5 bases). The CDR3 has 11 residues. The germline V and J ends were trimmed by 6 bases and 7 bases, with 12 bases remaining between them. Germline V gene lookup returns CDR1 DFQATT and CDR2 SNEGSKA (reference sequence). The CDR3 sequence: CSAADTLEAFF. For the CDR3, the DNA is TGCAGTGCGGCGGACACACTTGAAGCTTTCTTT.

This clonotype was seen a few times. The J gene is TRBJ2-2, the V gene TRBV7-9; 8 bases are a match to TRBD1. Germline CDR1 and CDR2: SEHNR and FQNEAQ (reference sequence). Trimming at V came to 3 bases and at J to 1 base, leaving 10 bases not matched to a gene. The CDR3 length is 18 residues. CDR3 nucleotides: TGTGCCAGCAGCTTCCCGGCAGGGGGCCGAGTGAACACCGGGGAGCTGTTTTTT. Residues: CASSFPAGGRVNTGELFF.

This chain links TRBV12-3 or TRBV12-4 with TRBJ2-5; 14 positions agree with TRBD2. Trimming took 2 bases from V and 5 from J; bases not matched to a gene: 10. The CDR3 loop spans 18 amino acids. For the CDR3, the DNA is TGTGCCAGCAGTTTACAACCTGGGACTAGCGGGAGAGAGGAGACCCAGTACTTC. This gives the protein CASSLQPGTSGREETQYF.

This clonotype showed up many times. V gene TRBV10-3 combines with J gene TRBJ1-2; no firm D call. Trimming shortened V by 10 bases and J by 4 bases, and 16 bases separated the two germline ends. CDR3 length: 13 amino acids. The germline V gene has CDR1 ENHRY and CDR2 SYGVKD. The CDR3 DNA follows: TGTGCCACCGAGAACTCAAGAGGCTATGGCTACACCTTC. This sequence encodes CATENSRGYGYTF.

This clonotype was picked up a small number of times. The rearrangement joins TRBV9 to TRBJ2-2, with D perhaps TRBD2 (6 bases). V shed 0 bases and J shed 1 base, with 13 bases lying between them. Germline values: CDR1 SGDLS, CDR2 YYNGEE. This CDR3 contains 17 residues. The chain's CDR3 is CASSVGVGTLNTGELFF. CDR3 nucleotides: TGTGCCAGCAGCGTAGGGGTGGGGACTTTGAACACCGGGGAGCTGTTTTTT.

This chain uses TRBV30 with TRBJ1-2; D gene unclear. The germline V gene has CDR1 GTSNPN and CDR2 SVGIG (reference sequence). The germline V and J ends were trimmed by 2 bases and 6 bases, with 4 bases remaining between them. CDR3 size: 10 residues. The CDR3 reads CAWSRDGYTF. The CDR3, as DNA: TGTGCCTGGAGTCGGGATGGCTACACCTTC.

The V call is TRBV6-5, the J call TRBJ2-7; D not resolved. Germline loops: CDR1 MNHEY, CDR2 SVGAGI. This CDR3 spans 15 amino acids. V lost 4 bases and J 0 bases, leaving 13 bases between the germline ends. This chain's CDR3 is CASSSLAVNSYEQYF. CDR3 DNA: TGTGCCAGCAGTTCCCTGGCCGTCAACTCCTACGAGCAGTACTTC.

This clonotype was found once. This rearrangement joins TRBV30 to TRBJ1-6, with D possibly TRBD1 on 5 matching bases. The germline CDR1 and CDR2 sequences are GTSNPN and SVGIG (reference sequence). Trimming stripped 4 bases from V and 11 bases from J, with 9 bases between. There are 11 residues in the CDR3. The CDR3 sequence is CAWKRGTPLHF. CDR3 nucleotides: TGTGCCTGGAAAAGGGGAACACCCCTCCACTTT.